These 21 T cell receptor beta chains came from one sample sequenced in a study of Ad26.COV2.S vaccination and SARS-CoV-2 variants. Documented treatment: approximately 18 received Ad26.COV2.S at low or high dose, single or two shots; roughly 5 received placebo; per-sample allocation not given. It was on day 63 after the first vaccine or placebo injection that samples were taken. Data came from immunoSEQ multiplex PCR; TCRdb stores just in-frame clones and leaves some out. The table lists 450,000 to 550,000 clones, roughly nine tenths of them singletons. Source: peripheral blood, taken in a trial of Ad26.COV2.S vaccine versus placebo. The receptors originated from a person between 18 and 60 years old who received the Ad26.COV2.S COVID-19 vaccine or a placebo.

The chain recombines TRBV4-3 with TRBJ1-5, with D unclear. The V end lost 1 base, the J end lost 4 bases, and 5 bases lay between the germline ends. Germline-derived CDR1 and CDR2 are LGHNA and YSLEER. The CDR3 loop spans 13 amino acids. The CDR3 nucleotides read TGCGCCAGCAGCCAAGGCCGTAATCAGCCCCAGCATTTT. This sequence encodes CASSQGRNQPQHF.

This clone was seen more than once but under ten times. This chain connects TRBV28 to TRBJ1-6; D might be TRBD1 (5 bases). The CDR3 sequence is 17 residues long. The V gene's germline CDR1 is MDHEN and CDR2 SYDVKM. Trimming cost V 4 bases and J 7 bases, with 20 bases left between them. In DNA, the CDR3 is TGTGCCAGCAGTTCGGCTACTCTTAGGGGTATAAATTCACCCCTCCACTTT. It encodes CASSSATLRGINSPLHF.

V and J are TRBV6-5 and TRBJ2-1; 8 nucleotides agree with TRBD1. This CDR3 has 15 residues. From germline, CDR1 is MNHEY and CDR2 SVGAGI. J gave up 8 bases and V 2 bases, and 8 bases lay outside the gene matches. The CDR3 region is CASSYKGQGMDEQFF. CDR3 sequence (DNA): TGTGCCAGCAGTTACAAAGGACAGGGTATGGATGAGCAGTTCTTC.

The chain links TRBV28 to TRBJ1-2; tentative D call: TRBD1 (6 bases). Between the trimmed V and J ends, which lost 6 bases and 8 bases, there was a span of 16 bases. This CDR3 spans 13 amino acids. Germline CDR1 MDHEN, CDR2 SYDVKM. The CDR3 region is CASSPGTSGGYTF. CDR3 sequence (DNA): TGTGCCAGCAGCCCTGGGACATCGGGCGGCTACACCTTC.

The CDR3 bases are TGTGCCATCAGTGAGTCGTTCCAATCCTACGAGCAGTACTTC. Its protein product is CAISESFQSYEQYF. The J gene is TRBJ2-7, the V gene TRBV10-3; D unresolved. CDR1 and CDR2 from the germline V gene are ENHRY and SYGVKD. This CDR3 is built from 14 residues. V lost 0 bases to trimming and J lost 1 base, with 7 bases between them.

The J gene is TRBJ2-1, the V gene TRBV7-8; 9 bases map to TRBD2. Trimming removed 1 base from V and 0 bases from J; junction bases left unmatched: 10. The CDR3 runs 19 residues. Looked up from germline, CDR1 is SGHVS and CDR2 is FQNEAQ. For the CDR3, the DNA is TGTGCCAGCAGCTTAGTCGCGGGAGGGGGGCTGAGCTCCTACAATGAGCAGTTCTTC. It translates to CASSLVAGGGLSSYNEQFF.

This rearrangement joins TRBV4-2 to TRBJ1-2; the D gene is possibly TRBD1 (6 bases). CDR3 length: 16 amino acids. V was cut by 0 bases and J by 3 bases, with 14 bases left in between. Germline V gives CDR1 LGHNA, CDR2 YNFKEQ. The CDR3 loop reads CASSQETRGRYYGYTF. As DNA, the CDR3 is TGTGCCAGCAGCCAAGAGACGCGGGGGCGCTACTATGGCTACACCTTC.

The chain combines TRBV6-1 with TRBJ1-6; 7 bases agree with TRBD1. V shed 2 bases, J shed 7 bases, and the junction held 2 bases outside the gene matches. The CDR3 contains 14 residues. Germline V gene lookup returns CDR1 MNHNS and CDR2 SASEGT. As DNA, the CDR3 is TGTGCCAGCAGTGAAATGGACAGGAATTCACCCCTCCACTTT. It is translated as CASSEMDRNSPLHF.

Worth noting for this clone: The junction departs from the called germline gene at one end, perhaps through a read error. The chain couples TRBV6-5 to TRBJ1-1; 10 positions agree with TRBD1. The V gene's germline CDR1 is MNHEY and CDR2 SVGAGI. This CDR3 spans 15 amino acids. The CDR3 DNA is TGTGCCAGCAGTAGCCCGGGACAGGGGAACCCTGAAGCTTTCTTT. This gives the protein CASSSPGQGNPEAFF.

V and J are TRBV4-3 and TRBJ1-1; D not resolved. This CDR3 spans 18 amino acids. The ends were cut back, 0 bases at V and 6 bases at J, with 23 bases in the middle. Germline V gene sequence: CDR1 LGHNA, CDR2 YSLEER. CDR3 residues: CASSQDLQELPNEAEAFF. For the CDR3, the DNA is TGCGCCAGCAGCCAAGATTTGCAGGAACTCCCGAATGAGGCTGAAGCTTTCTTT.

In this sample, this clone turned up once. The chain joins TRBV5-1 to TRBJ1-4, with D uncertain. Germline V gene lookup returns CDR1 SGHRS and CDR2 YFSETQ. This CDR3 contains 14 residues. V lost 4 bases and J 2 bases, leaving 9 bases between the germline ends. CDR3 region: CASSVAGTNEKLFF. The CDR3 DNA reads as TGCGCCAGCAGCGTGGCCGGGACTAATGAAAAACTGTTTTTT.

The rearrangement joins TRBV2 to TRBJ1-1; D not certain. Germline V gives CDR1 SNHLY, CDR2 FYNNEI. V was shortened by 7 bases and J by 0 bases, with 6 bases between the two germline ends. The CDR3 is 12 residues long. The CDR3 is CASMKVNTEAFF. CDR3 coding DNA: TGTGCCAGCATGAAAGTGAACACTGAAGCTTTCTTT.

This clone has a handful of counts. This chain links TRBV7-9 with TRBJ1-2, with D unclear. The V and J ends lost 7 bases and 4 bases respectively, with 16 bases between them. This CDR3 contains 14 residues. Germline values: CDR1 SEHNR, CDR2 FQNEAQ (reference sequence). The chain's CDR3 is CASNKPGEFYGYTF. The CDR3 nucleotides read TGTGCCAGCAACAAACCCGGGGAGTTCTATGGCTACACCTTC. Looking up the rest from reference TRBV7-9 and TRBJ1-2 gives the full variable domain: DTGVSQNPRHKITKRGQNVTFRCDPISEHNRLYWYRQTLGQGPEFLTYFQNEAQLEKSRLLSDRFSAERPKGSFSTLEIQRTEQGDSAMYLCASNKPGEFYGYTFGSGTRLTVV.

The V and J genes are TRBV4-1 and TRBJ1-3; D is undetermined. CDR3 length: 15 amino acids. Germline CDR1 is MGHRA and CDR2 is YSYEKL. V lost 4 bases and J lost 9, with 19 bases in between. The CDR3 is CASSPTGSSSSTIYF. CDR3 nucleotides: TGCGCCAGCAGCCCCACCGGGTCCAGCTCAAGCACCATATATTTT.

The J gene is TRBJ1-2, the V gene TRBV9; 7 bases agree with TRBD1. The V gene's germline CDR1 is SGDLS and CDR2 YYNGEE. CDR3 length: 18 residues. V was pared by 4 bases and J by 0 bases, with 15 bases of the junction left unmatched. In nucleotides, the CDR3 is TGTGCCAGCAGCCAGAACAGGGGACAGTCGACGTCTAACTATGGCTACACCTTC. Protein product: CASSQNRGQSTSNYGYTF.

The gene calls are TRBV4-3 and TRBJ2-7; 8 positions agree with TRBD1. Germline loops: CDR1 LGHNA, CDR2 YSLEER. V dropped 3 bases and J dropped 3; count of bases not matched to a gene: 10. The CDR3 consists of 16 residues. CDR3 bases: TGCGCCAGCAGCCAGATTACCGGGACAGGCGACTACGAGCAGTACTTC. Translating it yields CASSQITGTGDYEQYF.

DNA for the CDR3: TGTGCCAGCAGTTATAATTCACCCCTCCACTTT. Encoded protein: CASSYNSPLHF. The genes are TRBV12-3 or TRBV12-4 and TRBJ1-6; D remains unclear. CDR3 size: 11 residues. The V gene lost 4 bases and the J gene lost 5 bases, with 0 bases spanning the gap.

The table lists this clone with a few counts. The rearrangement joins TRBV20-1 to TRBJ2-2; no definite D call. Trimming took 3 bases from V and 2 from J, leaving 7 bases between them. The CDR3 sequence is 13 residues long. CDR1 is DFQATT, CDR2 SNEGSKA, per germline (reference sequence). The chain's CDR3 is CSASSSNTGELFF. The CDR3 nucleotides are TGCAGTGCTAGTTCCTCTAACACCGGGGAGCTGTTTTTT.

The sample holds a few counts of this clone. The J gene is TRBJ2-5, the V gene TRBV28; the D gene could be TRBD1 or TRBD2 (5 bases each). The CDR3 has 12 residues. V was cut by 6 bases and J by 5 bases, with 10 bases left in between. Germline lookup yields CDR1 MDHEN and CDR2 SYDVKM. This CDR3 is CASSDYRETQYF. The DNA of the CDR3 is TGTGCCAGCAGCGACTACAGGGAGACCCAGTACTTC.

This sequence joins TRBV3-1 (or the pseudogene TRBV3-2) and TRBJ1-2; perhaps TRBD1 as D (5 bases). Germline V gene data show CDR1 as LGHDT and CDR2 as YNNKEL (reference sequence). Trimming removed 3 bases at V and 4 bases at J, with 15 bases between. The CDR3 runs to 15 residues. This CDR3 reads CASSHSHRPAYGYTF. The CDR3 DNA is TGTGCCAGCAGCCACTCCCACAGGCCTGCCTATGGCTACACCTTC.

This sequence joins TRBV4-1 and TRBJ2-3, with 12 positions matching TRBD2. The junction had 13 bases not matched to a gene; V was cut back by 8 bases and J by 10 bases. The CDR3 is 15 residues long. Germline-derived CDR1 and CDR2 are MGHRA and YSYEKL. CDR3 in amino acids: CASATSGGSAGSQYF. In nucleotides, the CDR3 is TGCGCCAGCGCGACTAGCGGGGGATCAGCTGGTTCGCAGTATTTT.